The present TCR beta chain was sequenced within a study of blood T cell repertoires in COVID-19. Assay used: immunoSEQ multiplex PCR; TCRdb lists only in-frame clones, some missing. The sample holds about 160,000 clones, roughly nine tenths seen once. The source is a woman aged 70 to 79 with acute or convalescent COVID-19. Sample: peripheral blood.

The CDR3 protein is CASSRGGRNTEAFF. The CDR3 DNA reads as TGTGCCAGCAGCCGCGGCGGGCGGAACACTGAAGCTTTCTTT. The gene calls are TRBV6-2 or TRBV6-3 and TRBJ1-1; D is ambiguous. In germline, CDR1 is MNHEY, CDR2 SVGEGT. V was clipped by 6 bases and J by 1 base, with 12 bases between them. The CDR3 has 14 residues.